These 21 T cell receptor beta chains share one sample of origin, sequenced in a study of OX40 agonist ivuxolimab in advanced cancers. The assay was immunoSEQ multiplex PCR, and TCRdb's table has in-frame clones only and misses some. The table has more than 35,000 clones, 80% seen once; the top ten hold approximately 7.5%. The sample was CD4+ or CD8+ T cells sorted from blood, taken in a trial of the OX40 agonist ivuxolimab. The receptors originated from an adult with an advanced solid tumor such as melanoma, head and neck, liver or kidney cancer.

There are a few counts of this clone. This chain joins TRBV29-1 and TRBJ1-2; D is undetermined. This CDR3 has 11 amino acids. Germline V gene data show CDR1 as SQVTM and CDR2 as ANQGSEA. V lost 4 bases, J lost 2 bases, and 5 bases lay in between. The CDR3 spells CSVGENYGYTF. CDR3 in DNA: TGCAGCGTTGGGGAGAACTATGGCTACACCTTC.

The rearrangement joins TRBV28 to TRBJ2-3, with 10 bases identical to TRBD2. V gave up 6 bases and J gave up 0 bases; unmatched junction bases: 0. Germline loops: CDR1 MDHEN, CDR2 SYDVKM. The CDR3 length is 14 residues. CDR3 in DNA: TGTGCCAGCAGGACTAGCGGGAGCACAGATACGCAGTATTTT. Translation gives CASRTSGSTDTQYF.

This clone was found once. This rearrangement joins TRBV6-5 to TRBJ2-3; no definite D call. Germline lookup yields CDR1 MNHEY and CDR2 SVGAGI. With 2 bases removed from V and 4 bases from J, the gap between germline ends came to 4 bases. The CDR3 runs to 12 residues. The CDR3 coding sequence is TGTGCCAGCAGTTACGGCTCAGATACGCAGTATTTT. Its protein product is CASSYGSDTQYF.

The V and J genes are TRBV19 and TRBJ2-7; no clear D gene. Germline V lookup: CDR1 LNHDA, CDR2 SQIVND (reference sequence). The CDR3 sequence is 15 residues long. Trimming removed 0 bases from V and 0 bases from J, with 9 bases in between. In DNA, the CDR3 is TGTGCCAGTAGTATAGATTCCCAGAGCTCCTACGAGCAGTACTTC. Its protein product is CASSIDSQSSYEQYF.

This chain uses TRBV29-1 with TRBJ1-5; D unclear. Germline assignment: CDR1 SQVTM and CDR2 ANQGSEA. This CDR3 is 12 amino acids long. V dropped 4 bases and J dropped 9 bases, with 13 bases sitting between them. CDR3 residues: CSVGLPDGPQHF. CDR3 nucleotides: TGCAGCGTTGGTCTTCCCGACGGGCCCCAGCATTTT.

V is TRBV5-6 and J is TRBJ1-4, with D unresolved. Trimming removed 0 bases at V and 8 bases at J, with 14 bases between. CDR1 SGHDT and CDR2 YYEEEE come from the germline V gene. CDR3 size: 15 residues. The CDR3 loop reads CASSLVGASLEKLFF. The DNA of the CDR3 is TGTGCCAGCAGCTTGGTGGGCGCCAGTTTGGAAAAACTGTTTTTT.

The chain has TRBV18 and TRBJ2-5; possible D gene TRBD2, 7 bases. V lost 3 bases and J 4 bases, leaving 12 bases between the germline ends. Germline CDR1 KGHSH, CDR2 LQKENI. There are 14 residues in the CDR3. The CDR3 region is CASSPLGGAETQYF. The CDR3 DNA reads TGTGCCAGCTCACCCCTAGGGGGGGCAGAGACCCAGTACTTC.

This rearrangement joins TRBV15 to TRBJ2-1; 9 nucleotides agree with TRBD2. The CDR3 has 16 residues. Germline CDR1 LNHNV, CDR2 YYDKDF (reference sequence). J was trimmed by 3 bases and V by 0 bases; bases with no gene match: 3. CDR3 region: CATSRELAGNYNEQFF. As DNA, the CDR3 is TGTGCCACCAGCAGAGAGCTAGCGGGAAACTACAATGAGCAGTTCTTC.

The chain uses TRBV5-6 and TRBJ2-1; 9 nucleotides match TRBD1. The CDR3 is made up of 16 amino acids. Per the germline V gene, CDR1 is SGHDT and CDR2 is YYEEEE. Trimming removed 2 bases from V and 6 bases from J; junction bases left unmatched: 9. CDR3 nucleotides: TGTGCCAGCAGCTTACTCGGGACAGGGAGGTTCAATGAGCAGTTCTTC. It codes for CASSLLGTGRFNEQFF.

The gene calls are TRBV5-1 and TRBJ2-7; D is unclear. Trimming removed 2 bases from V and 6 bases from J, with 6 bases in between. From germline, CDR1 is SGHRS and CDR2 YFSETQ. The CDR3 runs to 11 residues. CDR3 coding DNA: TGCGCCAGCAGCTTAAGCAGCGAGCAGTACTTC. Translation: CASSLSSEQYF.

The CDR3 nucleotides are TGTGCCAGTCAGGCCCCGGGACCCTACGAGCAGTACTTC. This encodes CASQAPGPYEQYF. J is TRBJ2-7 and V is TRBV27; D may correspond to TRBD1 or TRBD2 (5 bases each). CDR1 and CDR2 from the germline V gene are MNHEY and SMNVEV (reference sequence). The CDR3 is 13 amino acids. Trimming cost V 9 bases and J 2 bases, with 14 bases left between them.

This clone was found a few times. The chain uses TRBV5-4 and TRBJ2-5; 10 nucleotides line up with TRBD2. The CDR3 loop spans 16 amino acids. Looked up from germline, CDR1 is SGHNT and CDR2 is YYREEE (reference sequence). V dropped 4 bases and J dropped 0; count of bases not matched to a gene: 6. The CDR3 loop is CASSPASGGYQETQYF. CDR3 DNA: TGTGCCAGCAGCCCCGCTAGCGGGGGTTACCAAGAGACCCAGTACTTC.

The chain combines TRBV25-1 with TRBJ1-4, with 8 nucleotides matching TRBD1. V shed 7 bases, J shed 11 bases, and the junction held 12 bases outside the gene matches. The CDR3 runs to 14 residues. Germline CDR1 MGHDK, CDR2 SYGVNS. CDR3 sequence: CASTPGQGSAKLFF. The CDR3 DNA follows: TGTGCCAGCACCCCTGGACAGGGATCGGCGAAACTGTTTTTT.

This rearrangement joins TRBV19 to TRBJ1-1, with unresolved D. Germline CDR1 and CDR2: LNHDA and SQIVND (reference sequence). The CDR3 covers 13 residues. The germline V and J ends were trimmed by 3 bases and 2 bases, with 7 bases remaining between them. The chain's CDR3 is CASSIQLNTEAFF. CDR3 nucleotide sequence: TGTGCCAGTAGTATCCAGTTAAACACTGAAGCTTTCTTT. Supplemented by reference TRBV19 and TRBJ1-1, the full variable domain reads DGGITQSPKYLFRKEGQNVTLSCEQNLNHDAMYWYRQDPGQGLRLIYYSQIVNDFQKGDIAEGYSVSREKKESFPLTVTSAQKNPTAFYLCASSIQLNTEAFFGQGTRLTVV.

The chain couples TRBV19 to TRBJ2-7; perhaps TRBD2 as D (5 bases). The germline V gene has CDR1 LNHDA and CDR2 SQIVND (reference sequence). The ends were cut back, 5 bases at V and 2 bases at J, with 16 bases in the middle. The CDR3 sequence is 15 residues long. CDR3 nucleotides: TGTGCCAGTAGTTTCGGCTCAACGGGGACCTACGAGCAGTACTTC. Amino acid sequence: CASSFGSTGTYEQYF.

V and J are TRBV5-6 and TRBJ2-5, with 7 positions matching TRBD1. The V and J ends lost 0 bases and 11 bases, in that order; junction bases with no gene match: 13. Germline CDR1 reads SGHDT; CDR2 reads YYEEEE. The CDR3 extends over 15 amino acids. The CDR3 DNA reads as TGTGCCAGCAGCTTGGTCGGGACAGCACATGGTGAGCAGTACTTC. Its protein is CASSLVGTAHGEQYF. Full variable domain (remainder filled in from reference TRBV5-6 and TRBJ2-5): DAGVTQSPTHLIKTRGQQVTLRCSPKSGHDTVSWYQQALGQGPQFIFQYYEEEERQRGNFPDRFSGHQFPNYSSELNVNALLLGDSALYLCASSLVGTAHGEQYFGPGTRLLVL.

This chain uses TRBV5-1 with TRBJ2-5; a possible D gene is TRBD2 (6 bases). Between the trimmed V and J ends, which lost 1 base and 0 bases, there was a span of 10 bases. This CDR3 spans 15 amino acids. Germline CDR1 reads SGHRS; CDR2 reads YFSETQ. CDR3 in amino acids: CASSLSIADQETQYF. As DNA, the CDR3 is TGCGCCAGCAGCTTGTCCATAGCGGACCAAGAGACCCAGTACTTC.

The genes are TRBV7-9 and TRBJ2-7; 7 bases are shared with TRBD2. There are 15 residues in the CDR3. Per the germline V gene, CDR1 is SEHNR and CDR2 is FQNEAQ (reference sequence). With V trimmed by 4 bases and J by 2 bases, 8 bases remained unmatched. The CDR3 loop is CASSSWEGLTYEQYF. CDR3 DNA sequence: TGTGCCAGCAGCTCATGGGAGGGCCTTACCTACGAGCAGTACTTC.

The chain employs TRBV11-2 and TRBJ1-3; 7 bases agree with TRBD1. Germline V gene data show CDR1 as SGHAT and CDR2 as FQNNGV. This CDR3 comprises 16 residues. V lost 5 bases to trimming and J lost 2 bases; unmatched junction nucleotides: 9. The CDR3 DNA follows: TGTGCCAGCAGCCCTATGGGAAGGGGGCCTGGAAACACCATATATTTT. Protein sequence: CASSPMGRGPGNTIYF.

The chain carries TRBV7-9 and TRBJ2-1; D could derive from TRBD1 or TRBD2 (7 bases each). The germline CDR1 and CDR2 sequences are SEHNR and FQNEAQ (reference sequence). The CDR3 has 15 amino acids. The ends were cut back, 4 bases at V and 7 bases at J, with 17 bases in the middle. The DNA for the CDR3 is TGTGCCAGCAGCTACCCAGCGGGACAGCTTAATGAGCAGTTCTTC. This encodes CASSYPAGQLNEQFF.

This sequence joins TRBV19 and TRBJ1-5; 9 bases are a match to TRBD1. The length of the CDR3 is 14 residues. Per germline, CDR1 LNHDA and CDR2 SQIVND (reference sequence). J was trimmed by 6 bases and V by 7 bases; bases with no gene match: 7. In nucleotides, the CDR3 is TGTGCCAGTATCGAACAGGGGGCTAGTCAGCCCCAGCATTTT. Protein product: CASIEQGASQPQHF.